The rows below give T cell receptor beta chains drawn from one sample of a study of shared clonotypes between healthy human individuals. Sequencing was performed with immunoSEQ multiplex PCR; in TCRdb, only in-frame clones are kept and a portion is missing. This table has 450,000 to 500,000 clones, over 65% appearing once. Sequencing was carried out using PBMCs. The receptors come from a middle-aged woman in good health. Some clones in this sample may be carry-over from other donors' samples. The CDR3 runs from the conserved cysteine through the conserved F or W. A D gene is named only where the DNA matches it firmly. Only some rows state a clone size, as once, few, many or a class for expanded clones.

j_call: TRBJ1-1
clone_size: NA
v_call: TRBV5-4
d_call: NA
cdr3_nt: TGTGCCAGCAGCTTGGGAATGGCGGGGCCGAGTACTGAAGCTTTCTTT
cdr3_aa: CASSLGMAGPSTEAFF

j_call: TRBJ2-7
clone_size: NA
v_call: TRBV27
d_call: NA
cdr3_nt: TGTGCCAGCAGTCGCCAGGGGCTAAACTCCTACGAGCAGTACTTC
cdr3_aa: CASSRQGLNSYEQYF

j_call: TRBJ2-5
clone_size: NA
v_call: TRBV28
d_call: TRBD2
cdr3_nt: TGTGCCAGCAGTCCGCCCGCTGAAGCGGGGGTCGGGACCCAGTACTTC
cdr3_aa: CASSPPAEAGVGTQYF

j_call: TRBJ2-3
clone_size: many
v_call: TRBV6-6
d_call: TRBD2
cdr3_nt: TGTGCCAGCAGTTACTTTGGGACTAGCCCAGAGACGCAGTATTTT
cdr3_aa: CASSYFGTSPETQYF

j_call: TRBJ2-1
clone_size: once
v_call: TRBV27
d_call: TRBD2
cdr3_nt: TGTGCCAGCAGTTTACGGGGACTATTGAATGAGCAGTTCTTC
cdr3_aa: CASSLRGLLNEQFF

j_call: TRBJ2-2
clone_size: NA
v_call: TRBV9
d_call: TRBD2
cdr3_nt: TGTGCCAGTTCCGGGGGGACTAGCGGCCCCCCCACCGGGGAGCTGTTTTTT
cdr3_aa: CASSGGTSGPPTGELFF

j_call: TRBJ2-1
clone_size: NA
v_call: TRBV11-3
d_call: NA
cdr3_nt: TGTGCCAGCAGCTTAGTTCGGACGACTTCGCAGTTCTTC
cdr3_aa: CASSLVRTTSQFF

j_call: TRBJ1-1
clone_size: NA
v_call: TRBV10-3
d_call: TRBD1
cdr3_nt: TGTGCCATCAGTGCGGGACAGAATATAGGGGGTGTCCCTGAAGCTTTCTTT
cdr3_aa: CAISAGQNIGGVPEAFF

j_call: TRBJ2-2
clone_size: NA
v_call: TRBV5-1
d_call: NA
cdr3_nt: TGCGCCAGCAGCTTTTGGAGCACCGGGGAGCTGTTTTTT
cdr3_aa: CASSFWSTGELFF

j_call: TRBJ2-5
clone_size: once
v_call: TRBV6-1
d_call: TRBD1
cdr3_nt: TGTGCCAGCACCCGGACAGGAACCGGTGAGACCCAGTACTTC
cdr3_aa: CASTRTGTGETQYF

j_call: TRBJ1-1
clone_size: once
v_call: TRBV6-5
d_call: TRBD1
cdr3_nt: TGTGCCAGCAGCAACAGGGGGCGCGGAACTGAAGCTTTCTTT
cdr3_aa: CASSNRGRGTEAFF

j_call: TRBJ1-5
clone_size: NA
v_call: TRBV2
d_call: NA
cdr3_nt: TGTGCCAGCAATGGCCCGGGACAAAATCAGCCCCAGCATTTT
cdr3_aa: CASNGPGQNQPQHF

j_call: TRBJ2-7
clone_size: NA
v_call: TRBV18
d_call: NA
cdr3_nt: TGTGCCAGCTCACCCCGGGCTCCAATGGGGGACGAGCAGTACTTC
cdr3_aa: CASSPRAPMGDEQYF

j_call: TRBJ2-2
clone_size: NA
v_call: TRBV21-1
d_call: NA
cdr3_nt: TGTGCCAGCCGTTCCCCGGGTGCCGCGAACACCGGGGAGCTGTTTTTT
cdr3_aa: CASRSPGAANTGELFF

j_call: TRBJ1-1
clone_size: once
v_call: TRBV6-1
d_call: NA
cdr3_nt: TGTGCCAGCAGCCGGGAGAACACTGAAGCTTTCTTT
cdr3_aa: CASSRENTEAFF

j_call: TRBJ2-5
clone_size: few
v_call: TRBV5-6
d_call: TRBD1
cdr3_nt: TGTGCCAGCAGCCACCGGGACAGGCATTTCCAAGAGACCCAGTACTTC
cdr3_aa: CASSHRDRHFQETQYF

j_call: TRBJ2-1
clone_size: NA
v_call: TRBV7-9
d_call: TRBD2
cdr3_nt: TGTGCCAGCAGCCAGACTAGCGGGGTCAACAATGAGCAGTTCTTC
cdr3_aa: CASSQTSGVNNEQFF

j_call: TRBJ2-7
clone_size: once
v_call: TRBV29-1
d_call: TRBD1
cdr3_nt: TGCAGCGTTGAACCAAGACAGGGGGTCTACGAGCAGTACTTC
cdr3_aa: CSVEPRQGVYEQYF

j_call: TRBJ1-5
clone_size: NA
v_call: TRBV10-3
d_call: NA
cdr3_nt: TGTGCCATCAGTGAGAGTGCCGATCAGCCCCAGCATTTT
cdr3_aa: CAISESADQPQHF

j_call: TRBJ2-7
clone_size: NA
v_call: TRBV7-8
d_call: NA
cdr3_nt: TGTGCCAGCAGCTTAGCCGCTAGCTGGAGTACGTACGAGCAGTACTTC
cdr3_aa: CASSLAASWSTYEQYF

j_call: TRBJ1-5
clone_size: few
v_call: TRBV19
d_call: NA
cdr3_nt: TGTGCCAGTAGTATAAGCCACTTAAATCAGCCCCAGCATTTT
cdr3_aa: CASSISHLNQPQHF

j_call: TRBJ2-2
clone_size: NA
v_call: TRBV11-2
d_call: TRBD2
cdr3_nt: TGTGCCAGCAGCCCGCGGGGGGGCACCGGGGAGCTGTTTTTT
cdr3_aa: CASSPRGGTGELFF

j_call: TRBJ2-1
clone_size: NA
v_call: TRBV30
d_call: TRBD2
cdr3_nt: TGTGCCTGGAGTCTACGGGAGGGCCGTTGGAATGAGCAGTTCTTC
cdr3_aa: CAWSLREGRWNEQFF

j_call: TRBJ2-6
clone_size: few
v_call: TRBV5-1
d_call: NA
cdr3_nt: TGCGCCAGCAGCTTGGGCCCAGGGGCCTCTGGGGCCAACGTCCTGACTTTC
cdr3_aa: CASSLGPGASGANVLTF

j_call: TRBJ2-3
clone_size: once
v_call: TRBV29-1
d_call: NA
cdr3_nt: TGCAGCGTTGAGATGCCTGGGACAGATACGCAGTATTTT
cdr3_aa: CSVEMPGTDTQYF

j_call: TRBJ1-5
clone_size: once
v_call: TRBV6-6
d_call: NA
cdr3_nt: TGTGCCAGCAGTTACTCCGAGGGTTACAATCAGCCCCAGCATTTT
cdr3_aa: CASSYSEGYNQPQHF

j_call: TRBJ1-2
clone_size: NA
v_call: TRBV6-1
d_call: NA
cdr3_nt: TGTGCCAGCAACTTAAACTATGGCTACACCTTC
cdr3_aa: CASNLNYGYTF

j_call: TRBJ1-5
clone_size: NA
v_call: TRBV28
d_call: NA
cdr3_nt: TGTGCCAGCAGGAGGGGGGGCTCCAATCAGCCCCAGCATTTT
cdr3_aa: CASRRGGSNQPQHF

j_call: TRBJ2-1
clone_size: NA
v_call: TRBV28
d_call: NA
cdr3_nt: TGTGCCAGCAGTTCCCCCGCCGCCTGGAATGAGCAGTTCTTC
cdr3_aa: CASSSPAAWNEQFF

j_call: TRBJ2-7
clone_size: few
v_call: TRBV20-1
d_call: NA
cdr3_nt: TGCAGTGCTAGTCCCACCGGGGAGCAGTACTTC
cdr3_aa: CSASPTGEQYF

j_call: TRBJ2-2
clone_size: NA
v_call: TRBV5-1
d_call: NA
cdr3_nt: TGCGCCAGCAGCCCGGGCGGGGGCTCGAACACCGGGGAGCTGTTTTTT
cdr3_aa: CASSPGGGSNTGELFF

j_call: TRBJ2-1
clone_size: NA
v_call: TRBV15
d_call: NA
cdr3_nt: TGTGCCACCAGCTCTCGGTCTTACAATGAGCAGTTCTTC
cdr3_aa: CATSSRSYNEQFF

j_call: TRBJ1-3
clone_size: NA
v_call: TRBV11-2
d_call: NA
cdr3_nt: TGTGCCAGCAGCTTAGGGGACTCTGGAAACACCATATATTTT
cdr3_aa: CASSLGDSGNTIYF

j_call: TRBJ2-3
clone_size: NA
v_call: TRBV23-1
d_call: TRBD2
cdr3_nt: TGCGCCAGCAGTCCCCGCGCCGGGACTAGCGGACCCCCCTGCGGGTCAGATACGCAGTATTTT
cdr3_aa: CASSPRAGTSGPPCGSDTQYF

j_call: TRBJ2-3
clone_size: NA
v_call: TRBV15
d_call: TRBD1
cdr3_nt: TGTGCCACCAGCAGTCGGACAGGGTGGATTGCAGATACGCAGTATTTT
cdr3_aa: CATSSRTGWIADTQYF

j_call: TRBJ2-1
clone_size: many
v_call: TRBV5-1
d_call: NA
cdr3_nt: TGCGCCAGCAGCGAAGGGACATCCTACAATGAGCAGTTCTTC
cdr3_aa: CASSEGTSYNEQFF

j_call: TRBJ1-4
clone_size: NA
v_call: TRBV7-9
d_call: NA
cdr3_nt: TGTGCCAGCAGCCACCAGACAGGCCTCAATGAAAAACTGTTTTTT
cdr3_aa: CASSHQTGLNEKLFF

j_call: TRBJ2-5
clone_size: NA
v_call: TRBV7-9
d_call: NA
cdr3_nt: TGTGCCAGCAGCTTAGTAAGGGAGACCCAGTACTTC
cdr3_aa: CASSLVRETQYF

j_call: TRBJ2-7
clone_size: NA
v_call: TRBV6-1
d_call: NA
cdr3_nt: TGTGCCAGCAGTGAAGACAGGGACTACGAGCAGTACTTC
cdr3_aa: CASSEDRDYEQYF

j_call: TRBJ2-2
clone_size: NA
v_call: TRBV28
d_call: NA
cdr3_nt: TGTGCCAGCAGTTCGGACGGGGCGGGGAGGGAGCTGTTTTTT
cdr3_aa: CASSSDGAGRELFF

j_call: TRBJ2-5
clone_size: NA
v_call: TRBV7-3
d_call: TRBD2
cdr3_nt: TGTGCCAGCAGCCGAGGGTCTAGCGGGATCGGCCAAGAGACCCAGTACTTC
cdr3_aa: CASSRGSSGIGQETQYF

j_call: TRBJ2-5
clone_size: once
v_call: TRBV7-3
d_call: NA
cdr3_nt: TGTGCCAGCAGCTTAGGAGGGACGGAGACCCAGTACTTC
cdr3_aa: CASSLGGTETQYF

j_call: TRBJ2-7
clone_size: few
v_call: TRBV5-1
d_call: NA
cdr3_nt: TGCGCCAGCCGACAGGATCCCTACGAGCAGTACTTC
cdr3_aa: CASRQDPYEQYF

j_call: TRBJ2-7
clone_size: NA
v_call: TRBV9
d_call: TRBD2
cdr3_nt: TGTGCCAGCAGCCCAGGACTAGTCGACGAGCAGTACTTC
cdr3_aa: CASSPGLVDEQYF

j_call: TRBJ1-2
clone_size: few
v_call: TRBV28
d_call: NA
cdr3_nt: TGTGCCAGCAGTTTTAGGGGGGGAGCGCGAGGCTACACCTTC
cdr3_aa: CASSFRGGARGYTF

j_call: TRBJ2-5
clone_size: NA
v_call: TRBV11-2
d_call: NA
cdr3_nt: TGTGCCAGCAGCCAGGGACCGAGAGAGACCCAGTACTTC
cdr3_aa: CASSQGPRETQYF

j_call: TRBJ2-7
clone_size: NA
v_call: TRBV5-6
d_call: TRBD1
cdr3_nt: TGTGCCAGCAGCTTCCGGGACAGGGACTACGAGCAGTACTTC
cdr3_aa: CASSFRDRDYEQYF

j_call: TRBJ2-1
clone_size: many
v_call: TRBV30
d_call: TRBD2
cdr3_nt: TGTGCCTCCGAGGCTAGCGGGGGCGGCAATGAGCAGTTCTTC
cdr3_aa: CASEASGGGNEQFF

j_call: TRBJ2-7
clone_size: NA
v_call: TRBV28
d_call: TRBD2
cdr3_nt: TGTGCCAGCAGTGCAGCCTGGACCGGGACTAGCCGTTACTACGAGCAGTACTTC
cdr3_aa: CASSAAWTGTSRYYEQYF

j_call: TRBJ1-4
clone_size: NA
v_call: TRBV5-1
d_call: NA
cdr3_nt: TGCGCCAGCAGTCCTCTTGCAACTAATGAAAAACTGTTTTTT
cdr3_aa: CASSPLATNEKLFF

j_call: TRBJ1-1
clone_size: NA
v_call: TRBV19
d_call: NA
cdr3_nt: TGTGCCAGTACCGAAACGGGGAGGCACACTGAAGCTTTCTTT
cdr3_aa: CASTETGRHTEAFF